This T cell receptor (beta chain) was recovered during a study of cytomegalovirus exposure and HLA in healthy donors. Notes on the study in general: Subsequent analysis found a tendency for first-cohort TCR clusters to co-occur within the 95 to 150 validation repertoires.

The germline gives CDR1 SGHDN, CDR2 FVKESK. The V gene lost 4 bases and the J gene lost 2 bases, with 8 bases spanning the gap. The CDR3 is 13 residues long. A note on this clone: Antigen: not known.

The method was immunoSEQ multiplex PCR; TCRdb's version includes in-frame clones alone and lacks a portion of them. The sample has over 150,000 clones; roughly nine tenths are singletons. The rearrangement uses TRBV14 and TRBJ1-2; weak D call: TRBD1 (6 bases). Specimen: PBMCs. The source of this sequence is a woman between 18 and 29 years old in good health and CMV-seropositive. Here the CDR3 reads CASSPDRNYGYTF. CDR3 DNA sequence: TGTGCCAGCAGCCCCGACAGGAACTATGGCTACACCTTC.